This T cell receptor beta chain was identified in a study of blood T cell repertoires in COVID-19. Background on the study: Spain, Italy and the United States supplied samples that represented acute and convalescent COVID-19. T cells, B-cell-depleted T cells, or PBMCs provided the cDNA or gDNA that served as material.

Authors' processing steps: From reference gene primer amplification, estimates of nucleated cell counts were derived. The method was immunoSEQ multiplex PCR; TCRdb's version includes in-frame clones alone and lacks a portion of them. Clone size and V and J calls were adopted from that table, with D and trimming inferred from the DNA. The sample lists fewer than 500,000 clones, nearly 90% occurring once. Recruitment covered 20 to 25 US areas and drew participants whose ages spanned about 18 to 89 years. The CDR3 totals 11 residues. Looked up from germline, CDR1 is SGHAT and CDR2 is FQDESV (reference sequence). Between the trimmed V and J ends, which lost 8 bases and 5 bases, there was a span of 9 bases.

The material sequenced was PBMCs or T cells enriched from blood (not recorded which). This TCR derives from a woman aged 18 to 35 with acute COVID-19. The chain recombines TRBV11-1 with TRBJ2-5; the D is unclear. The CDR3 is CASQIGETQYF. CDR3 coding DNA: TGTGCCAGCCAGATCGGGGAGACCCAGTACTTC.